Presented here are 12 T cell receptor beta chains from one specimen sequenced in a study of shared clonotypes between healthy human individuals (dated by TCRdb to 2020 to 2021). Library preparation was by the immunoSEQ multiplex PCR assay. Held by TCRdb, this immuneACCESS table contains in-frame sequences only and omits some clones. Under half of the omission traces to an unresolved V gene where checked; the cause of the rest is unknown. The sample table records roughly 300,000 clones; around 86% of these occur just once. The leading ten clones occupy around 15% of the sample. The sample comprised memory CD8+ T cells sorted from blood. Read against the paper, the sample's cell subset or site label means: CD45RO+ cells pooled with CCR7-negative TemRA cells. The receptors here all came from a man aged 18 to 30 in good health.

The rearrangement links TRBV6-5 to TRBJ1-1; 9 bases line up with TRBD1. With V trimmed by 5 bases and J by 1 base, 2 bases remained unmatched. This CDR3 region has 14 residues. Looked up from germline, CDR1 is MNHEY and CDR2 is SVGAGI. The CDR3 loop reads CASSEGQGNTEAFF. For the CDR3, the DNA is TGTGCCAGCAGTGAGGGACAGGGGAACACTGAAGCTTTCTTT.

This chain links TRBV10-3 with TRBJ2-3; no reliable D call. Germline CDR1 is ENHRY and CDR2 is SYGVKD. V lost 1 base to trimming and J lost 10 bases, with 18 bases between them. The CDR3 extends over 15 amino acids. This chain's CDR3 is CAISEFKARQTPQYF. The CDR3 DNA is TGTGCCATCAGTGAGTTTAAAGCCCGCCAGACTCCGCAGTATTTT.

Here the CDR3 DNA reads TGTGCCAGCAGCAAGGGGGACAGTCCCTATGGCTACACCTTC. Protein product: CASSKGDSPYGYTF. The chain uses TRBV5-6 and TRBJ1-2; 7 positions match TRBD1. Trimming cost V 4 bases and J 4 bases; bases outside gene matches: 7. Germline CDR1 reads SGHDT; CDR2 reads YYEEEE. This CDR3 has 14 amino acids.

The genes are TRBV6-1 and TRBJ2-1, with a possible D match to TRBD1 (7 bases). The ends were cut back, 7 bases at V and 2 bases at J, with 15 bases in the middle. CDR1 is MNHNS, CDR2 SASEGT, per germline. The CDR3 is 15 amino acids. The CDR3 sequence: CASIQGDWPYNEQFF. The CDR3, as DNA: TGTGCCAGCATTCAGGGGGACTGGCCCTACAATGAGCAGTTCTTC.

This clone was seen once. The chain's CDR3 is CASSLSPGSYNEQFF. As DNA, the CDR3 is TGTGCCAGCAGCTTGAGTCCAGGGTCCTACAATGAGCAGTTCTTC. This chain joins TRBV5-8 and TRBJ2-1; TRBD1 is a possible D gene (5 bases). The V gene's germline CDR1 is SGHTS and CDR2 YDEGEE. Trimming shortened V by 1 base and J by 1 base, and 9 bases separated the two germline ends. The CDR3 is 15 residues long.

The rearrangement links TRBV5-1 to TRBJ2-7; TRBD2 is a possible D gene (6 bases). Trimming pared 5 bases from V and 0 bases from J, leaving 15 bases between. This CDR3 contains 15 residues. Germline V gives CDR1 SGHRS, CDR2 YFSETQ. CDR3 in amino acids: CASRPYRESSYEQYF. The CDR3 DNA follows: TGCGCCAGCAGACCCTACCGGGAGAGCTCCTACGAGCAGTACTTC.

This sequence joins TRBV27 and TRBJ2-7; 7 bases match TRBD1. Looked up from germline, CDR1 is MNHEY and CDR2 is SMNVEV (reference sequence). Trimming removed 5 bases from V and 2 bases from J; junction bases left unmatched: 3. This CDR3 has 13 residues. This CDR3 reads CASSPDRAYEQYF. CDR3 coding DNA: TGTGCCAGCAGTCCAGACAGGGCCTACGAGCAGTACTTC.

V usage is TRBV30 and J usage is TRBJ2-5, with TRBD2 matching 9 bases. Germline CDR1 and CDR2: GTSNPN and SVGIG (reference sequence). The CDR3 runs to 14 residues. The ends lost 4 bases at V and 1 base at J; junction bases unmatched: 4. CDR3 in amino acids: CAWNVAGAQETQYF. In DNA form, the CDR3 reads TGTGCCTGGAATGTAGCGGGAGCCCAAGAGACCCAGTACTTC.

This rearrangement joins TRBV2 to TRBJ1-2; the D is unclear. This CDR3 is built from 14 residues. Germline loops: CDR1 SNHLY, CDR2 FYNNEI. Trimming removed 1 base at V and 4 bases at J, with 10 bases between. The CDR3 reads CASSEVSGSYGYTF. The DNA for the CDR3 is TGTGCCAGCAGTGAAGTAAGCGGATCCTATGGCTACACCTTC.

The chain combines TRBV6-1 with TRBJ2-7; perhaps TRBD1 as D (6 bases). V lost 11 bases and J 2 bases, leaving 10 bases between the germline ends. Germline values: CDR1 MNHNS, CDR2 SASEGT. The CDR3 contains 11 residues. The CDR3 region has the DNA TGTGCCGCAGGGGTCGCCTACGAGCAGTACTTC. Amino acid sequence: CAAGVAYEQYF.

The chain has TRBV9 and TRBJ1-1; 8 bases fit TRBD1. CDR1 is SGDLS, CDR2 YYNGEE, per germline. The CDR3 contains 14 residues. V gave up 4 bases and J gave up 5 bases; unmatched junction bases: 7. This CDR3 reads CASSSGQGGTEAFF. The DNA for the CDR3 is TGTGCCAGCAGCTCTGGACAGGGAGGGACTGAAGCTTTCTTT.

The rearrangement links TRBV29-1 to TRBJ1-1, with 7 bases identical to TRBD1. The CDR3 spans 13 residues. Germline CDR1 SQVTM, CDR2 ANQGSEA. J lost 0 bases, V lost 7 bases, and 5 bases had no gene match. Here the CDR3 DNA reads TGCAGCGGGACAGGCCTAATGAACACTGAAGCTTTCTTT. This sequence encodes CSGTGLMNTEAFF. Full variable domain (missing parts from reference TRBV29-1 and TRBJ1-1): SAVISQKPSRDICQRGTSLTIQCQVDSQVTMMFWYRQQPGQSLTLIATANQGSEATYESGFVIDKFPISRPNLTFSTLTVSNMSPEDSSIYLCSGTGLMNTEAFFGQGTRLTVV.